Below, one TCR beta chain is given with its context. What it recognizes is unknown. This sample was taken from a study of monozygotic twins with inflammatory bowel disease. Using the 5' RACE reads, TCRdb records one entry per CDR3 protein without DNA. This sample contains approximately 160,000 distinct CDR3 sequences. CDR3 size: 13 residues. Germline loops: CDR1 SGHDT, CDR2 YYEEEE. Study findings and constraints: No single strong signal or clonotype associated with IBD was supported. Telling different T cell subtypes apart from each other was not possible. Twins classed as concordant or discordant showed no difference in repertoire similarity, possibly from limited power.

The chain joins TRBV5-6 to TRBJ2-7; TCRdb gives TRBD2 as the D gene, but with no DNA this cannot be confirmed. The source is a human donor with ulcerative colitis or Crohn's disease, or a healthy co-twin of an affected twin (not recorded which). The material sequenced was blood. The CDR3: CASSFGLTSEQYF.